The rows below give T cell receptor beta chains drawn from one sample of a study of blood T cells in healthy people across ages. TCRdb fed the 5' RACE reads into MiXCR, producing one record per CDR3 protein. Of approximately 1.5 million distinct CDR3 sequences listed, approximately 43% are singletons. The sequencing sample was made of blood. Receptor source: a woman between 18 and 29 years old in good health. Each CDR3 is given with its conserved first and last residue. The D gene is left open where the match is weak. Size is omitted from some rows. Given values are once, few, many or a class for expanded clones.

cdr3_nt cdr3_aa v_call cdr3_length d_call clone_size j_call
TGTGCCAGCAGGGGGTACGGAAAAAACATTCAGTACTTC CASRGYGKNIQYF TRBV6-6 13 - - TRBJ2-4
TGCAGTGCTAGAGAGCCAGGGGGCATCTATGGCTACACCTTC CSAREPGGIYGYTF TRBV20-1 14 TRBD1 - TRBJ1-2
TGTGCCAGCACCAGGCGAGGGAGGAACACTGAAGCTTTCTTT CASTRRGRNTEAFF TRBV6-2/TRBV6-3 14 - - TRBJ1-1
TGTACCAGCAGCCCAGGGACAGGGACAACTAATGAAAAACTGTTTTTT CTSSPGTGTTNEKLFF TRBV7-9 16 TRBD1 - TRBJ1-4
TGTGCCAGCAGCCGGGGCAAGAGCACATTCAATCAGCCCCAGCATTTT CASSRGKSTFNQPQHF TRBV3-1 16 - - TRBJ1-5
TGTGCCAGCAGCCCGTACACAGGGGTCGGAAACACCATATATTTT CASSPYTGVGNTIYF TRBV3-1 15 TRBD1 - TRBJ1-3
TGCAGTGCCATCCGTCCGGGGGGATTGGCTTTCTTT CSAIRPGGLAFF TRBV20-1 12 - few TRBJ1-1
TGCGCCAGCAGCCAAGGGATAGCTCACTACAATGAGCAGTTCTTC CASSQGIAHYNEQFF TRBV4-3 15 - - TRBJ2-1
TGTGCCAGCAGTTTCTCTGACAGGGGGAGCACAGATACGCAGTATTTT CASSFSDRGSTDTQYF TRBV12-3/TRBV12-4 16 TRBD1 - TRBJ2-3
TGTGCCAGCAGTTCCGTGGGGGAGAAGGAGTACTTC CASSSVGEKEYF TRBV6-5 12 - - TRBJ2-7
TGCGCCAGCAGTTGGACTAGCGGGACGGCAGATACGCAGTATTTT CASSWTSGTADTQYF TRBV10-2 15 TRBD2 few TRBJ2-3
TGTGCCAGCAGTTACGGGCAGGCCCACAATCAGCCCCAGCATTTT CASSYGQAHNQPQHF TRBV6-6 15 - - TRBJ1-5
TGTGCCAGCAGCATTAGGAGCAAGGAGCAGTACTTC CASSIRSKEQYF TRBV7-2 12 - - TRBJ2-4
TGTGCAAGTCGCTTAGTAGAGACAGGCAAGCAGTACTTC CASRLVETGKQYF TRBV12-2 13 - - TRBJ2-7
TGTGCCAGCATATCTCCCGGGGGGTTAAAGAATGAGCAGTACTTC CASISPGGLKNEQYF TRBV12-3/TRBV12-4 15 TRBD2 - TRBJ2-5
TGTGCCAGCAGCTTGGGGGACCGGAATAGCAATCAGCCCCAGCATTTT CASSLGDRNSNQPQHF TRBV7-2 16 - - TRBJ1-5